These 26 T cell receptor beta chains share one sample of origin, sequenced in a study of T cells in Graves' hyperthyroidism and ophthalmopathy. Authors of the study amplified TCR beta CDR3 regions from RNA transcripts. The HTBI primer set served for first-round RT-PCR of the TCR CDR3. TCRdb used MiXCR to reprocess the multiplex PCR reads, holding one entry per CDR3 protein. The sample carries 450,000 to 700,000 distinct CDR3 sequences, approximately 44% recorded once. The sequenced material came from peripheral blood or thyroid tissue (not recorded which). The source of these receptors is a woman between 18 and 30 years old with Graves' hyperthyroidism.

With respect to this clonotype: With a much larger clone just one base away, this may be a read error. The CDR3 spells CSARRGRAYELYF. In nucleotides, the CDR3 is TGCAGTGCGCGAAGGGGCAGGGCCTACGAGCTGTACTTC. The V call is TRBV20-1, the J call TRBJ2-7; possible D gene TRBD1, 5 bases. Germline V CDR1 and CDR2: DFQATT, SNEGSKA (reference sequence). The CDR3 runs to 13 residues.

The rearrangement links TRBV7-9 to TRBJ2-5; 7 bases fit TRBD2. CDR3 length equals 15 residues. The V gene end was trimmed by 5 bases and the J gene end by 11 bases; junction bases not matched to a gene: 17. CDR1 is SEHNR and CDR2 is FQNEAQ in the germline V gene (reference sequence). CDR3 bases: TGTGCCAGCAGCCAACCGGGGAGGCGGGAGATTGAGCAGTACTTC. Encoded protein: CASSQPGRREIEQYF.

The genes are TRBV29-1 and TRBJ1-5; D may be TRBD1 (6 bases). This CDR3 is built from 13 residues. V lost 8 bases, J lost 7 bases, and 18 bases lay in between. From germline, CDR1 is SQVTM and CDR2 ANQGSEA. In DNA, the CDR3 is TGCAGCAGTGTCAGGGGTTCCGAACAGCCCCAGCATTTT. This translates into CSSVRGSEQPQHF.

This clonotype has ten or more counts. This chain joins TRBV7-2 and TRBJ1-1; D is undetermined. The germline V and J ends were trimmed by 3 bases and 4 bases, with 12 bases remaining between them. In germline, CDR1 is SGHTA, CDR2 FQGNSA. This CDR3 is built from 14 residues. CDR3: CASSFDSRGTEAFF. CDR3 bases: TGTGCCAGCAGCTTCGACTCCCGGGGCACTGAAGCTTTCTTT. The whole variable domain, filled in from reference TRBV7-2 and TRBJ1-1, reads GAGVSQSPSNKVTEKGKDVELRCDPISGHTALYWYRQSLGQGLEFLIYFQGNSAPDKSGLPSDRFSAERTGGSVSTLTIQRTQQEDSAVYLCASSFDSRGTEAFFGQGTRLTVV.

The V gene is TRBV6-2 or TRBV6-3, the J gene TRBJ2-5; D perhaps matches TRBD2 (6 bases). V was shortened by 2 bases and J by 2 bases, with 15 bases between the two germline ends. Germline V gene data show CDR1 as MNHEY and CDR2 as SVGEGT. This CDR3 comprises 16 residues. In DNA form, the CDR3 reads TGTGCCAGCAGTTACGAATTCGGAGGGCAGCAAGAGACCCAGTACTTC. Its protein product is CASSYEFGGQQETQYF.

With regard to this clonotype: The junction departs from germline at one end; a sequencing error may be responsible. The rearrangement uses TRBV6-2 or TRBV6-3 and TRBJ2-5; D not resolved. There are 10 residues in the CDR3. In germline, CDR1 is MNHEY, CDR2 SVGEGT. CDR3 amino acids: CASNRPPEFF. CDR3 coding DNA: TGTGCCAGCAATCGGCCCCCGGAGTTCTTC.

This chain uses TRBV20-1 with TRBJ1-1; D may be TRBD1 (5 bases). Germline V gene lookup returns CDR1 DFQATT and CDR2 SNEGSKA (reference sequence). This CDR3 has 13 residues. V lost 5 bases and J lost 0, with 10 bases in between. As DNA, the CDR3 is TGCAGTGCTGGGGCCAGGGTGAACACTGAAGCTTTCTTT. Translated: CSAGARVNTEAFF.

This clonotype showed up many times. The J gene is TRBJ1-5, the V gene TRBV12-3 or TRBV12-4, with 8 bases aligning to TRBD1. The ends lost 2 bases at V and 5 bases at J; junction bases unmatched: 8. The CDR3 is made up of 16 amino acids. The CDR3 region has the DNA TGTGCCAGCAGTTTAAGGGCAGGGGGCGCCTATCAGCCCCAGCATTTT. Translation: CASSLRAGGAYQPQHF.

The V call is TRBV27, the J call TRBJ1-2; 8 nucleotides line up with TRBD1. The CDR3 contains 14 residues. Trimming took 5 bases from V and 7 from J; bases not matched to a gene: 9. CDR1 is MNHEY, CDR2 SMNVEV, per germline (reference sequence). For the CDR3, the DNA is TGTGCCAGCAGTCCCCAGGGGGCCACTGGTGGCTACACCTTC. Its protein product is CASSPQGATGGYTF.

The CDR3 DNA follows: TGTGCCAGCAGTTACAGGGCCCGCCTCGGAACCCAGTACTTC. Translated: CASSYRARLGTQYF. The rearrangement uses TRBV6-5 and TRBJ2-5, with no clear D. Germline V gives CDR1 MNHEY, CDR2 SVGAGI. Trimming left V 2 bases short and J 8 bases short, with 15 bases between. This CDR3 contains 14 residues.

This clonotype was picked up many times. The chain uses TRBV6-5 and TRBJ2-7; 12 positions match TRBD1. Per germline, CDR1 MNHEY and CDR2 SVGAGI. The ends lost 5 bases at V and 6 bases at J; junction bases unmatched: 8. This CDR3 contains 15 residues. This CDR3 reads CASSGGGTGGREQYF. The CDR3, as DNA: TGTGCCAGCAGTGGGGGAGGGACAGGGGGCCGCGAGCAGTACTTC.

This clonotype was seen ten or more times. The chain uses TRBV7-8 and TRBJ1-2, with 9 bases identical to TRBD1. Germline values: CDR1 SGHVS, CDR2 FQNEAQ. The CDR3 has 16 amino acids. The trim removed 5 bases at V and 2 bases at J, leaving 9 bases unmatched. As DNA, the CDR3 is TGTGCCAGCAGCACAATCACCGGACAGGGGAACTATGGCTACACCTTC. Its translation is CASSTITGQGNYGYTF.

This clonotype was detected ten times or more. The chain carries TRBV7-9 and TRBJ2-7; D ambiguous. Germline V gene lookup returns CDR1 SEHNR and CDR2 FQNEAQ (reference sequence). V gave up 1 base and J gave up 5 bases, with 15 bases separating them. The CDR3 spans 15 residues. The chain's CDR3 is CASSLGGTHIHEQYF. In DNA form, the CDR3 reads TGTGCCAGCAGCTTAGGGGGAACCCACATCCACGAGCAGTACTTC.

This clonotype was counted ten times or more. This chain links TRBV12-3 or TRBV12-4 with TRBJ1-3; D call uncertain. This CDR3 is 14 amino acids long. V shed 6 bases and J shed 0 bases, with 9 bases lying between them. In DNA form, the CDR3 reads TGTGCCAGCAGGTCCACAGACTCTGGAAACACCATATATTTT. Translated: CASRSTDSGNTIYF.

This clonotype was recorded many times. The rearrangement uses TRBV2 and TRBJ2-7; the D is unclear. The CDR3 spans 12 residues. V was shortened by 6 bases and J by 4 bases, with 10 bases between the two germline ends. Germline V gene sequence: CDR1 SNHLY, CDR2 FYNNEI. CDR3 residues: CASSPLFYEQYF. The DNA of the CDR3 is TGTGCCAGCAGCCCTCTTTTTTACGAGCAGTACTTC.

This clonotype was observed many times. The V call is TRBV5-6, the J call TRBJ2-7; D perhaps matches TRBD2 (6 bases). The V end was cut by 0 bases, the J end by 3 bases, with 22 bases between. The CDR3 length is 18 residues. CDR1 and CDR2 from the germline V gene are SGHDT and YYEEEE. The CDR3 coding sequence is TGTGCCAGCAGCTTGGTACCTAAACTAGCTCCTTGGGGCTACGAGCAGTACTTC. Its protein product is CASSLVPKLAPWGYEQYF. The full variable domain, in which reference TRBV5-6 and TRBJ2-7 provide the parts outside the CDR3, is DAGVTQSPTHLIKTRGQQVTLRCSPKSGHDTVSWYQQALGQGPQFIFQYYEEEERQRGNFPDRFSGHQFPNYSSELNVNALLLGDSALYLCASSLVPKLAPWGYEQYFGPGTRLTVT.

The CDR3 bases are TGTGCCAGCAGGAATACCCACAGGACTGAAGCTTTCTTT. Its translation: CASRNTHRTEAFF. The chain has TRBV7-9 and TRBJ1-1; perhaps TRBD1 as D (5 bases). CDR1 is SEHNR and CDR2 is FQNEAQ in the germline V gene (reference sequence). The CDR3 consists of 13 residues. V was pared by 6 bases and J by 5 bases, with 13 bases between.

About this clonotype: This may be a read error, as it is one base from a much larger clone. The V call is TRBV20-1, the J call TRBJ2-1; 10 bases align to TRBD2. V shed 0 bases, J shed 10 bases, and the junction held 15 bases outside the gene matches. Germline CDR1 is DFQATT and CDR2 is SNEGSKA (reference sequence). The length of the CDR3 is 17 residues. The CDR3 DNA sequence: TGCAGTGCTAGAGACATCAGGGCTAGCGGGAGCTCCTACGAGCAGTTCTTC. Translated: CSARDIRASGSSYEQFF.

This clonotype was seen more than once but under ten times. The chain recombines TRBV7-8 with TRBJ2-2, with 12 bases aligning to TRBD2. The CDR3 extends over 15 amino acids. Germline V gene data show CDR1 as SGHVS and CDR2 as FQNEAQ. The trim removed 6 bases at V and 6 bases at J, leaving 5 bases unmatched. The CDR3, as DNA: TGTGCCAGCAGGACGACTAGCGGGAGACCCGGGGAGCTGTTTTTT. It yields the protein CASRTTSGRPGELFF.

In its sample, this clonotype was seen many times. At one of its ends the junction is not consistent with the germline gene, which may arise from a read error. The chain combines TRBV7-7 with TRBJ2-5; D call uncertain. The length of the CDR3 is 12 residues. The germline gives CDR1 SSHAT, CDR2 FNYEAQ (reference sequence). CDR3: CASSHTEETQYF. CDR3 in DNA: TGTGCTAGCAGCCATACGGAGGAGACCCAGTACTTC.

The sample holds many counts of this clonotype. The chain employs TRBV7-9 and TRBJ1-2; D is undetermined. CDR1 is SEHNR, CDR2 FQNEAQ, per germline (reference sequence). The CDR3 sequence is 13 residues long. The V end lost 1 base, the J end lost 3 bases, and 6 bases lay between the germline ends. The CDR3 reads CASSLVQHYGYTF. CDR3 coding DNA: TGTGCCAGCAGCTTAGTTCAGCACTATGGCTACACCTTC.

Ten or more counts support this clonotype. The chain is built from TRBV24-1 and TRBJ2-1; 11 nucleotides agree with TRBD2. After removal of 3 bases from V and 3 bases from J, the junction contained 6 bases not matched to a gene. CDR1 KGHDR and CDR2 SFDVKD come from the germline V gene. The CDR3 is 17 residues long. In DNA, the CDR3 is TGTGCCACCAGTGATCCCCCCGGGACTAGCGGCTACAATGAGCAGTTCTTC. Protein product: CATSDPPGTSGYNEQFF.

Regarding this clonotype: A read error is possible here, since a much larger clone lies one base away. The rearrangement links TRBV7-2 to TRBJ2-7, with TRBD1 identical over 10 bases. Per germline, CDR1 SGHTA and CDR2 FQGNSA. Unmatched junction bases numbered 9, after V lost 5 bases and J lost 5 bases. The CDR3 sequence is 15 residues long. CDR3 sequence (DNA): TGTGCCAGCAGCCAACCCGGGACAGGGGACCACGAGCAGTACTTC. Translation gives CASSQPGTGDHEQYF.

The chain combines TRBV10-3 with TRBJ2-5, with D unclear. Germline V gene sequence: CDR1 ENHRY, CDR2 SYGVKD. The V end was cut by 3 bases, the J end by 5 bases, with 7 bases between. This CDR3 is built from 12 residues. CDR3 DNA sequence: TGTGCCATCAGTGACCCAAGGGAGACCCAGTACTTC. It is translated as CAISDPRETQYF.

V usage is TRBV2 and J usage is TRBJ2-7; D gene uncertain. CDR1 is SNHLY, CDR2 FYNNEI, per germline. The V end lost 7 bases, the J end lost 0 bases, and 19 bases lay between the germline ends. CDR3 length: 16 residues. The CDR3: CASNGDVGDSSYEQYF. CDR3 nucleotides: TGTGCCAGCAACGGAGATGTTGGAGATAGCTCCTACGAGCAGTACTTC. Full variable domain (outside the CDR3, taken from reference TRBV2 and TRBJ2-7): EPEVTQTPSHQVTQMGQEVILRCVPISNHLYFYWYRQILGQKVEFLVSFYNNEISEKSEIFDDQFSVERPDGSNFTLKIRSTKLEDSAMYFCASNGDVGDSSYEQYFGPGTRLTVT.

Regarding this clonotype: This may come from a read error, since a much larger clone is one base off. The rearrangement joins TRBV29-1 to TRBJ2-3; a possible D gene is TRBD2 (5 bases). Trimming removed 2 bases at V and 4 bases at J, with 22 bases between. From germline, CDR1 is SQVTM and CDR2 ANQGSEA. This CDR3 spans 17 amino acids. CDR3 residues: CSVERAVSMVGSDTQYF. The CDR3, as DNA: TGCAGCGTTGAAAGAGCGGTCTCTATGGTGGGCTCAGATACGCAGTATTTT.